A single sample gave rise to the 17 T cell receptor beta chains below, sequenced in a study of blood T cell repertoires in COVID-19. Clones were read by immunoSEQ multiplex PCR, and TCRdb kept only the in-frame ones, dropping some. This table holds about 190,000 clones, approximately 84% found once. Sequencing was carried out using PBMCs or T cells enriched from blood (not recorded which). These receptors were taken from a woman aged 25 to 39 who had recovered from COVID-19.

J is TRBJ1-2 and V is TRBV7-2; D is undetermined. The germline V gene has CDR1 SGHTA and CDR2 FQGNSA. Deletions cut 5 bases from V and 7 bases from J, with 14 bases between. The CDR3 is made up of 13 amino acids. In DNA form, the CDR3 reads TGTGCCAGCAGCAATGTAGGGAGGGTTGGCTACACCTTC. Amino acid sequence: CASSNVGRVGYTF.

This clone was seen a few times. The genes are TRBV5-1 and TRBJ2-7; no definite D call. Trimming pared 3 bases from V and 6 bases from J, leaving 10 bases between. The CDR3 runs 12 residues. The germline V gene encodes CDR1 SGHRS and CDR2 YFSETQ. The CDR3 reads CASSSLTSEQYF. The CDR3 coding sequence is TGCGCCAGCAGCTCTTTAACTTCCGAGCAGTACTTC.

The chain has TRBV18 and TRBJ2-3; TRBD1 aligns across 9 bases. This CDR3 has 17 residues. Germline CDR1 KGHSH, CDR2 LQKENI. The V segment lost 3 bases and the J segment 1 base; nucleotides outside the gene matches: 8. The CDR3 bases are TGTGCCAGCTCACCTATCCCGGGACAGGGAGGCACAGATACGCAGTATTTT. Translation: CASSPIPGQGGTDTQYF.

The chain carries TRBV6-1 and TRBJ1-4, with 8 bases aligning to TRBD1. CDR3 length: 14 amino acids. Per the germline V gene, CDR1 is MNHNS and CDR2 is SASEGT. V shed 3 bases and J 4 bases; nucleotides not matched to a gene: 1. The CDR3 DNA reads as TGTGCCAGCAGTGACAGGGGGCTTAATGAAAAACTGTTTTTT. Encoded protein: CASSDRGLNEKLFF.

The gene calls are TRBV2 and TRBJ2-2; D not resolved. V was trimmed by 4 bases and J by 0 bases, leaving 12 bases between them. The V gene's germline CDR1 is SNHLY and CDR2 FYNNEI. CDR3 length: 16 amino acids. In DNA form, the CDR3 reads TGTGCCAGCAGTGTTCTCGGCAGCGCGAACACCGGGGAGCTGTTTTTT. Encoded protein: CASSVLGSANTGELFF.

CDR3 nucleotides: TGTGCCAGCTCACCCCCCCCCTTTTCGGGGGGGAGATACGAGCAGTACGTC. This encodes CASSPPPFSGGRYEQYV. This chain uses TRBV18 with TRBJ2-7, with TRBD2 identical over 8 bases. Germline values: CDR1 KGHSH, CDR2 LQKENI. CDR3 length equals 17 residues. J was trimmed by 4 bases and V by 3 bases; bases with no gene match: 14.

This clone is a singleton in its sample. The rearrangement links TRBV6-5 to TRBJ1-2, with D tentatively TRBD1 (6 bases). CDR1 and CDR2 from the germline V gene are MNHEY and SVGAGI. V was cut by 6 bases and J by 4 bases, with 15 bases left in between. The CDR3 loop spans 14 amino acids. CDR3: CASRAAGGVYGYTF. The CDR3 coding sequence is TGTGCCAGCAGGGCCGCGGGGGGCGTCTATGGCTACACCTTC.

The chain recombines TRBV3-1 (or the pseudogene TRBV3-2) with TRBJ2-3, with TRBD2 matching 10 bases. The ends lost 4 bases at V and 5 bases at J; junction bases unmatched: 6. This CDR3 comprises 15 residues. Looked up from germline, CDR1 is LGHDT and CDR2 is YNNKEL (reference sequence). Here the CDR3 DNA reads TGTGCCAGCAGCCCTCAGCGGGAGGGCATAGATACGCAGTATTTT. Residues: CASSPQREGIDTQYF.

At least ten counts were recorded for this clone. The chain joins TRBV2 to TRBJ2-3; TRBD2 might be the D (5 bases). CDR3 length equals 15 residues. The germline CDR1 and CDR2 sequences are SNHLY and FYNNEI. The V end was cut by 3 bases, the J end by 1 base, with 11 bases between. In DNA form, the CDR3 reads TGTGCCAGCAGTGACCGGGGATTAGGCACAGATACGCAGTATTTT. It codes for CASSDRGLGTDTQYF. The whole variable domain, filled in from reference TRBV2 and TRBJ2-3, reads EPEVTQTPSHQVTQMGQEVILRCVPISNHLYFYWYRQILGQKVEFLVSFYNNEISEKSEIFDDQFSVERPDGSNFTLKIRSTKLEDSAMYFCASSDRGLGTDTQYFGPGTRLTVL.

V gene TRBV28 combines with J gene TRBJ2-7, with no clear D. V was trimmed by 3 bases and J by 4 bases, leaving 10 bases between them. CDR1 is MDHEN and CDR2 is SYDVKM in the germline V gene. The CDR3 is 13 amino acids. The CDR3 loop reads CASSLSGRYEQYV. CDR3 bases: TGTGCCAGCAGTTTGAGTGGGCGATACGAGCAGTACGTC.

The chain employs TRBV10-3 and TRBJ2-7, with D possibly being TRBD2 (6 bases). The germline V gene has CDR1 ENHRY and CDR2 SYGVKD. This CDR3 region has 14 residues. The ends were cut back, 6 bases at V and 5 bases at J, with 17 bases in the middle. CDR3 sequence reads: CAIRVNGLTHEQYF. Here the CDR3 DNA reads TGTGCCATCAGAGTAAACGGACTAACCCACGAGCAGTACTTC.

This clone was picked up one time. This chain links TRBV3-1 (or the pseudogene TRBV3-2) with TRBJ2-6; the D gene is possibly TRBD1 (6 bases). The CDR3 contains 16 residues. V lost 2 bases and J 0 bases, leaving 8 bases between the germline ends. Germline loops: CDR1 LGHDT, CDR2 YNNKEL (reference sequence). In nucleotides, the CDR3 is TGTGCCAGCAGCCAAATAGGGGGCTCTGGGGCCAACGTCCTGACTTTC. Translating it yields CASSQIGGSGANVLTF.

This clone is a singleton in its sample. The chain recombines TRBV27 with TRBJ1-2, with D tentatively TRBD1 (5 bases). V was clipped by 6 bases and J by 3 bases, with 17 bases between them. The CDR3 runs 15 residues. Germline CDR1 reads MNHEY; CDR2 reads SMNVEV (reference sequence). DNA for the CDR3: TGTGCCAGCAGCCCCCAATACGACAGTGACTATGGCTACACCTTC. Its protein product is CASSPQYDSDYGYTF.

The chain links TRBV7-9 to TRBJ2-5; 13 bases line up with TRBD2. V dropped 5 bases and J dropped 2; count of bases not matched to a gene: 8. Germline CDR1 and CDR2: SEHNR and FQNEAQ (reference sequence). This CDR3 contains 17 residues. CDR3 nucleotides: TGTGCCAGCAGCCCGGGACTAGCGGGACGGTTACAAGAGACCCAGTACTTC. Protein: CASSPGLAGRLQETQYF.

CDR3 nucleotide sequence: TGCGCCAGCAGCCCCCGCGGTGAGCAGTTGGACACTGAAGCTTTCTTT. Translating it yields CASSPRGEQLDTEAFF. The rearrangement joins TRBV5-1 to TRBJ1-1; the D is unclear. The germline gives CDR1 SGHRS, CDR2 YFSETQ. The CDR3 covers 16 residues. V lost 4 bases to trimming and J lost 3 bases, with 19 bases between them. Together with reference TRBV5-1 and TRBJ1-1, the CDR3 gives the full variable domain: KAGVTQTPRYLIKTRGQQVTLSCSPISGHRSVSWYQQTPGQGLQFLFEYFSETQRNKGNFPGRFSGRQFSNSRSEMNVSTLELGDSALYLCASSPRGEQLDTEAFFGQGTRLTVV.

The gene calls are TRBV6-6 and TRBJ1-1, with 7 bases fitting TRBD1. Germline V gene lookup returns CDR1 MNHNY and CDR2 SVGAGI (reference sequence). The junction had 0 bases not matched to a gene; V was cut back by 6 bases and J by 8 bases. The CDR3 loop spans 10 amino acids. In DNA, the CDR3 is TGTGCCAGCAGGGGACAGGAAGCTTTCTTT. Translated, it gives CASRGQEAFF.

This clone was recorded once. This chain uses TRBV19 with TRBJ2-3; the match to TRBD1 covers 9 bases. The CDR3 contains 14 residues. Losses at the gene ends were 6 bases for V and 5 bases for J; bases not matched to a gene: 6. Germline V CDR1 and CDR2: LNHDA, SQIVND (reference sequence). CDR3 sequence reads: CASRTGGALDTQYF. CDR3 DNA sequence: TGTGCCAGTAGAACAGGGGGCGCGTTAGATACGCAGTATTTT.